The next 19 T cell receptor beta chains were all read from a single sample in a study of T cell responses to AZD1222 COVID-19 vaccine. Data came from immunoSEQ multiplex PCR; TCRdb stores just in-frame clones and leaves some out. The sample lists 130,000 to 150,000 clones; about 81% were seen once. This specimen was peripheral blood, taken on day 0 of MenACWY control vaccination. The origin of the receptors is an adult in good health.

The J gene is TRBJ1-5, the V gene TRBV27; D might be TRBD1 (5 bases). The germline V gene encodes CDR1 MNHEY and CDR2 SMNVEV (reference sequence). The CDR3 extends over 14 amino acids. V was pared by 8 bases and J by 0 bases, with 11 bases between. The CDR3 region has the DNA TGTGCCAGCCAGGGACGGAATAGCAATCAGCCCCAGCATTTT. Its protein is CASQGRNSNQPQHF.

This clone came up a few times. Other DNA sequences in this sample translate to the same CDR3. CDR3 amino acids: CASSLRQGDGYTF. DNA of the CDR3: TGTGCCAGCAGCTTAAGACAGGGTGATGGCTACACCTTC. The J gene is TRBJ1-2, the V gene TRBV5-6; 7 nucleotides agree with TRBD1. Germline-derived CDR1 and CDR2 are SGHDT and YYEEEE. The CDR3 runs 13 residues. Unmatched junction bases numbered 4, after V lost 2 bases and J lost 6 bases.

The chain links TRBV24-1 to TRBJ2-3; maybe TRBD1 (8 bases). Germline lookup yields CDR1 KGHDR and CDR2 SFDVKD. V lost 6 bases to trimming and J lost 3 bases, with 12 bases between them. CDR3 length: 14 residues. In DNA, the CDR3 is TGTGCCACCAGTCAACAGGGGGGGACAGATACGCAGTATTTT. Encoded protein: CATSQQGGTDTQYF.

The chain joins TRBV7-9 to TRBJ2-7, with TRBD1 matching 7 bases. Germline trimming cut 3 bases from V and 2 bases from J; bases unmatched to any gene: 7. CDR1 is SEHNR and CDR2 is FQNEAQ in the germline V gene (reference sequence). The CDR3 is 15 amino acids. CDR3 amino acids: CASSLDRFPPYEQYV. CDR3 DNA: TGTGCCAGCAGCTTGGACAGGTTCCCTCCCTACGAGCAGTACGTC.

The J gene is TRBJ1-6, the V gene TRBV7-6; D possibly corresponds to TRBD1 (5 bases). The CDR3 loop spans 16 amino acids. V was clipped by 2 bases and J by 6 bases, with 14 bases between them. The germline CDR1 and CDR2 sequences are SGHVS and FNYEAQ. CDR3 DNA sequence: TGTGCCAGCAGCTTATATGGGACCACGGGTAATTCACCCCTCCACTTT. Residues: CASSLYGTTGNSPLHF.

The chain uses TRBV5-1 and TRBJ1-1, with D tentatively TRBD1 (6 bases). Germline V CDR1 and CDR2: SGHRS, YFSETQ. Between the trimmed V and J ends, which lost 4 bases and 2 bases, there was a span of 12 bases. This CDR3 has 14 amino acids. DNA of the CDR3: TGCGCCAGCAGCAAAAGGACAGCTAACACTGAAGCTTTCTTT. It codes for CASSKRTANTEAFF.

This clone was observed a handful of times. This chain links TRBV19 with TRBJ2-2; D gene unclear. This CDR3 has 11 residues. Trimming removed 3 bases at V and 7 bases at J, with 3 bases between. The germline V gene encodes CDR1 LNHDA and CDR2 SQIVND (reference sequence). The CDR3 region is CASSMYGELFF. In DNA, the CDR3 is TGTGCCAGTAGTATGTACGGGGAGCTGTTTTTT.

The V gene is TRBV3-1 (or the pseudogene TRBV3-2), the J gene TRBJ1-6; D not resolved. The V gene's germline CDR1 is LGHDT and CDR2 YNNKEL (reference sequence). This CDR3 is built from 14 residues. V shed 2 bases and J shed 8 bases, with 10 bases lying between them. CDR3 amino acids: CASSQKVADSPLHF. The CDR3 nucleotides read TGTGCCAGCAGCCAAAAGGTCGCCGATTCACCCCTCCACTTT.

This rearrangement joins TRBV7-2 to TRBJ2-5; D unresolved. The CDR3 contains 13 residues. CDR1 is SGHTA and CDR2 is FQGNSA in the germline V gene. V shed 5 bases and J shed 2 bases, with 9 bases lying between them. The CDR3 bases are TGTGCCAGCAGCCCAGCGAGACAAGAGACCCAGTACTTC. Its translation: CASSPARQETQYF.

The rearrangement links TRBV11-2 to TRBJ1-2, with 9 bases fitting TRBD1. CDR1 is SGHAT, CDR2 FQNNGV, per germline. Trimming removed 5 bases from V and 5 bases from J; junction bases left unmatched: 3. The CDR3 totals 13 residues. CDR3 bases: TGTGCCAGCAGCGCGGACAGGGGTTATGGCTACACCTTC. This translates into CASSADRGYGYTF.

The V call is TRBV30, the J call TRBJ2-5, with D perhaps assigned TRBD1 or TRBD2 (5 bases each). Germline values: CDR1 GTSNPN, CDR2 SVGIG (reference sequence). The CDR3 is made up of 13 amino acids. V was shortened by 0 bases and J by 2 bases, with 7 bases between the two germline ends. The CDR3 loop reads CAWSVGAQETQYF. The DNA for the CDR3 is TGTGCCTGGAGTGTCGGGGCACAAGAGACCCAGTACTTC.

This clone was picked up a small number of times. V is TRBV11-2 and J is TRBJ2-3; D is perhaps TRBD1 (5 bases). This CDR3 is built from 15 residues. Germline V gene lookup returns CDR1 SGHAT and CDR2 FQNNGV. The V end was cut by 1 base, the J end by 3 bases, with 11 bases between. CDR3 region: CASSLAARVTDTQYF. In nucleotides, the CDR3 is TGTGCCAGCAGCTTAGCGGCCAGGGTGACAGATACGCAGTATTTT.

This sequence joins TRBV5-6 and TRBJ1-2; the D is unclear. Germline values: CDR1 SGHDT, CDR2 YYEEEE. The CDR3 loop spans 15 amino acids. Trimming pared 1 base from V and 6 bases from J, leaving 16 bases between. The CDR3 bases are TGTGCCAGCAGCTTGTATTGGCTCAAGGGAAATGGCTACACCTTC. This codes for CASSLYWLKGNGYTF.

CDR3 DNA sequence: TGTGCCAGCAGCCCTGGAGCGACTCGGCCGGGGTCACCCCTCCACTTT. This sequence encodes CASSPGATRPGSPLHF. V gene TRBV7-6 combines with J gene TRBJ1-6, with D unclear. Germline V gene lookup returns CDR1 SGHVS and CDR2 FNYEAQ. The CDR3 spans 16 residues. With 5 bases removed from V and 10 bases from J, the gap between germline ends came to 21 bases. Combining the CDR3 with reference TRBV7-6 and TRBJ1-6 gives the whole variable domain GAGVSQSPRYKVTKRGQDVALRCDPISGHVSLYWYRQALGQGPEFLTYFNYEAQQDKSGLPNDRFSAERPEGSISTLTIQRTEQRDSAMYRCASSPGATRPGSPLHFGNGTRLTVT.

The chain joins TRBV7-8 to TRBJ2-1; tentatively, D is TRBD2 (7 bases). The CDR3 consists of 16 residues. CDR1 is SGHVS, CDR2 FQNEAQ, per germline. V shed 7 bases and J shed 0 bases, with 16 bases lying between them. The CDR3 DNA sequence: TGTGCCAGCATTCTAAGGGAGGGGGGCTCCTACAATGAGCAGTTCTTC. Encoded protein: CASILREGGSYNEQFF.

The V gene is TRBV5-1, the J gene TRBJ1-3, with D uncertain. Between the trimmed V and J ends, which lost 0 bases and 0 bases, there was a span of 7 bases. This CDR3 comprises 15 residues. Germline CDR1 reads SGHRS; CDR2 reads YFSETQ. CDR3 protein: CASSLAAGSGNTIYF. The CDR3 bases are TGCGCCAGCAGCTTGGCGGCCGGCTCTGGAAACACCATATATTTT.

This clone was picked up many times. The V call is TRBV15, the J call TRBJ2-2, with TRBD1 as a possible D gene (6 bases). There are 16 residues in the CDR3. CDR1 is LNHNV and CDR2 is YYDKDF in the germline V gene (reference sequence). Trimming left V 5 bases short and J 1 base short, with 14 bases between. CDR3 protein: CATSPAWDMNTGELFF. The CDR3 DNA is TGTGCCACCAGCCCTGCCTGGGACATGAACACCGGGGAGCTGTTTTTT.

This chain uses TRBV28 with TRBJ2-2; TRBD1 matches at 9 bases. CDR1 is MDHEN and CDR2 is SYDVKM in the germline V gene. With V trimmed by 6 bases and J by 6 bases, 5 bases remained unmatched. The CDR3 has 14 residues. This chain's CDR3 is CASRTGGLAGELFF. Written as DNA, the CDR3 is TGTGCCAGCAGGACAGGGGGATTAGCCGGGGAGCTGTTTTTT.

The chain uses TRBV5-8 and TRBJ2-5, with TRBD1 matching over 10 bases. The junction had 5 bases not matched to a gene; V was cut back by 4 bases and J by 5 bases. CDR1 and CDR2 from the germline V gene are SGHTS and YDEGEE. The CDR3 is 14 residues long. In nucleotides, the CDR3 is TGTGCCAGCAGCCTAGACAGGGGGCTGGAGACCCAGTACTTC. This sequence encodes CASSLDRGLETQYF.